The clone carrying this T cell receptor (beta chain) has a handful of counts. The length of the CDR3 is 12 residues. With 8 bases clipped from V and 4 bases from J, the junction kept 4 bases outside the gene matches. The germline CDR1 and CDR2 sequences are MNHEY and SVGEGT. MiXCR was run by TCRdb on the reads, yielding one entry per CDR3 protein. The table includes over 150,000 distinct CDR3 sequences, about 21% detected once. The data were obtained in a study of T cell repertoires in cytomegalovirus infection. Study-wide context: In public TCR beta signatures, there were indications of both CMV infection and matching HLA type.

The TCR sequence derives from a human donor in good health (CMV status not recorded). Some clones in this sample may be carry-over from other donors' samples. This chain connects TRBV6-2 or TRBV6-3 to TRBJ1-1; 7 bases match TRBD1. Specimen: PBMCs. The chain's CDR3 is CASVTGPTEAFF. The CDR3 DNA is TGTGCCAGCGTGACAGGGCCCACTGAAGCTTTCTTT.